This is a list of T cell receptor beta chains from one sample in a study of T cell responses to AZD1222 COVID-19 vaccine. Produced via immunoSEQ multiplex PCR; TCRdb's table is partial and in-frame only. This sample carries 75,000 to 100,000 clones, 88% of them seen once, and the ten largest clones take over 9%. Source: peripheral blood, taken on day 0 of MenACWY control vaccination. The source of these receptors is an adult in good health. Each CDR3 is given without its conserved first and last residue.

TRBV4-1	11	TRBJ2-1	ASSQDGGLGRF
TRBV5-1	13	TRBJ2-1	ASSLVSGGVNEQF
TRBV4-2	14	TRBJ1-5	ASSQDLDQGDQPQH
TRBV28	14	TRBJ1-2	ASDTSGEGANGGYT
TRBV6-1	13	TRBJ1-1	ASSEFGTGNTEAF
TRBV10-3	13	TRBJ2-7	AISGGTSGAYEQY
TRBV7-6	12	TRBJ1-1	ASSHGQLGTEAF
TRBV6-5	12	TRBJ1-2	ASSYQGFSGGYT
TRBV12-3/TRBV12-4	11	TRBJ2-5	ASSSGGRETQY
TRBV9	16	TRBJ2-7	ASSVGPRTGDRTYEQY
TRBV6-5	11	TRBJ2-7	ASRGTVRMGQY
TRBV5-1	12	TRBJ1-1	ASSLAGGPTEAF
TRBV6-5	13	TRBJ1-6	ASSYVVPPNSPLH
TRBV18	9	TRBJ2-3	ASSPTDTQY
TRBV11-3	14	TRBJ2-5	ASSSRGRGIQETQY
TRBV7-2	17	TRBJ1-1	ASSLGSGGLFAPNTEAF
TRBV5-4	14	TRBJ2-1	ASSSQRGGSYNEQF
TRBV9	14	TRBJ2-3	ASSKGLAGGTDTQY
TRBV28	11	TRBJ2-7	ASSLRDRSRQY
TRBV4-2	13	TRBJ1-6	ASSQDTGVRTPLH
TRBV15	11	TRBJ2-7	ATGGSLFGEQY
TRBV2	10	TRBJ2-5	ASTSSQETQY
TRBV9	13	TRBJ1-6	ASSVDPGQYSPLH